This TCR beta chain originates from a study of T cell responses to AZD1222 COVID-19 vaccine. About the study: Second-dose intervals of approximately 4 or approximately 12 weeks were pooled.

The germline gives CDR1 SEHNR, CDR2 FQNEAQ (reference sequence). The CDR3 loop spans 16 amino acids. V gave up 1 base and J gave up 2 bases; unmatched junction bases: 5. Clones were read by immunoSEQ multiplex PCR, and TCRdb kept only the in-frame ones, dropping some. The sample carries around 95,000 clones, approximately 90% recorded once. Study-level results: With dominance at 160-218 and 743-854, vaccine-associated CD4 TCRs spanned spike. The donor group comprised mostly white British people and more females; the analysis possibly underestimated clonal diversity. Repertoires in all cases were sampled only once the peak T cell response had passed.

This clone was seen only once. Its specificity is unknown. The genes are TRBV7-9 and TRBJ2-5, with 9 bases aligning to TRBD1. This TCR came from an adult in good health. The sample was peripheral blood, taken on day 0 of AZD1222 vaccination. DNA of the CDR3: TGTGCCAGCAGCTTAGTATGGGACAGGGTACAAGAGACCCAGTACTTC. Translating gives CASSLVWDRVQETQYF.